This T cell receptor (beta chain) was recovered during a study of CD8+CD57+ T cells in acquired aplastic anemia. Study details: DNA per sorted CD4+ or CD8+ sample ranged about 0.18 to 30 ug, averaging around 3.1 ug.

Those patients picked for sequencing had displayed CD8+CD57+ cell expansion on flow cytometry. Severe acquired aplastic anemia affected all patients. Receipt of therapy had not occurred in any patient by the time of blood sampling. General observations from the study: Patients and controls turned out to have 25 to 30 CD8+ CDR3 sequences in common.

Investigators profiled TCR beta VDJ and CDR3 from genomic DNA template. MiXCR, applied by TCRdb to the reads, yields one record per CDR3 protein. The data contain 120,000 or so distinct CDR3 sequences, 40% of them singletons. This clonotype was counted many times. Antigen specificity is unknown. The length of the CDR3 is 15 residues. The germline gives CDR1 DFQATT, CDR2 SNEGSKA (reference sequence). V was pared by 1 base and J by 6 bases, with 16 bases between. This rearrangement joins TRBV20-1 to TRBJ1-5; D may be TRBD1 (5 bases). This TCR was recovered from a human donor with aplastic anemia. The specimen sequenced was sorted CD4+, CD8+, or CD8+CD57+ T cells (not recorded which) from PBMCs. In nucleotides, the CDR3 is TGCAGTGCTAGAGTGGGGCCCGGGGCCGGTCAGCCCCAGCATTTT. It codes for CSARVGPGAGQPQHF.